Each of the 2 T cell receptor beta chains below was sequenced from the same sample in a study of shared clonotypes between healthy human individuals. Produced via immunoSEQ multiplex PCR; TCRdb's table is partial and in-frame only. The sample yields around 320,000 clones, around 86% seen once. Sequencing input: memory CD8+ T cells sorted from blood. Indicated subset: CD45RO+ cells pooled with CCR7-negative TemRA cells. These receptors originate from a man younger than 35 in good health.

The CDR3 region has the DNA TGTGCCAGCAGCCCGTGGACAGGGGGCGATCTCCTCACCGGGGAGCTGTTTTTT. It yields the protein CASSPWTGGDLLTGELFF. The J gene is TRBJ2-2, the V gene TRBV5-4, with 11 nucleotides matching TRBD1. Losses at the gene ends were 4 bases for V and 4 bases for J; bases not matched to a gene: 12. The CDR3 is 18 amino acids. The germline V gene has CDR1 SGHNT and CDR2 YYREEE (reference sequence). Combining the CDR3 with reference TRBV5-4 and TRBJ2-2 gives the whole variable domain ETGVTQSPTHLIKTRGQQVTLRCSSQSGHNTVSWYQQALGQGPQFIFQYYREEENGRGNFPPRFSGLQFPNYSSELNVNALELDDSALYLCASSPWTGGDLLTGELFFGEGSRLTVL.

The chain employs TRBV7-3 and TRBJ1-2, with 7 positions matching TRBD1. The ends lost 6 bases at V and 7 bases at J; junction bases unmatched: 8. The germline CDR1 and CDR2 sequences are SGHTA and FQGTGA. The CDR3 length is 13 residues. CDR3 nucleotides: TGTGCCAGCAGTTCACTGTCAGGGGGTGGCTACACCTTC. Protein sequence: CASSSLSGGGYTF.